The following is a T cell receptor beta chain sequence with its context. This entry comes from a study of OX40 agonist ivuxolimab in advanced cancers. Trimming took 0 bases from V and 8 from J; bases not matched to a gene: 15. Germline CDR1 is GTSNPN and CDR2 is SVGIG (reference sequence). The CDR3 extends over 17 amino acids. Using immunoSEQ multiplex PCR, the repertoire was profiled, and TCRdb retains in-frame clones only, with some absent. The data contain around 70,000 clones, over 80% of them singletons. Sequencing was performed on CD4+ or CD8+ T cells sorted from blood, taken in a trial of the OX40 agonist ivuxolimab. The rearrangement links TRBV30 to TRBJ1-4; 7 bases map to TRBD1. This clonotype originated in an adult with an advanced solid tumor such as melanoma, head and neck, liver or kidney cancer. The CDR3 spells CAWSVPDWTGEGEKLFF. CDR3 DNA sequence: TGTGCCTGGAGTGTTCCTGATTGGACAGGCGAAGGGGAAAAACTGTTTTTT.